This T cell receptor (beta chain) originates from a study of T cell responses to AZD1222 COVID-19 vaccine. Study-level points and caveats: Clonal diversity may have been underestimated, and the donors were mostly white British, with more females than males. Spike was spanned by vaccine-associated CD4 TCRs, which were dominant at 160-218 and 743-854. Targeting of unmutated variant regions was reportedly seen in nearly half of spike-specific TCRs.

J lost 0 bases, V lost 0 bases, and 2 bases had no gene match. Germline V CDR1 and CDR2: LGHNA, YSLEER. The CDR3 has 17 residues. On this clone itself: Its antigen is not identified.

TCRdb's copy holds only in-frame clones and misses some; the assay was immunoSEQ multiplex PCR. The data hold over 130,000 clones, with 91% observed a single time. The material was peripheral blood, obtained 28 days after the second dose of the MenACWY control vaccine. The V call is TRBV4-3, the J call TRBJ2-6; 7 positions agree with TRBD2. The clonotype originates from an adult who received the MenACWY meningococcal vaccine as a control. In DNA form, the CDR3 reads TGCGCCAGCAGCCAAGAGGGGACTAACTCTGGGGCCAACGTCCTGACTTTC. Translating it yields CASSQEGTNSGANVLTF.